What follows are 29 T cell receptor beta chains derived from one specimen sequenced in a study of CD8 T cells in ankylosing spondylitis. Points from the study as a whole: For ankylosing spondylitis blood, a TCR beta motif of seven to nine highly homologous variants appeared characteristic.

One entry per CDR3 protein, called by TCRdb with MiXCR from the 5' RACE reads. The sample includes roughly 300,000 distinct CDR3 sequences, 6.5% to 10% of them seen just once. These TCRs' antigens remain unknown. The material sequenced was blood, either unsorted or a sorted T cell fraction (not recorded which). The receptor source for this set is a male donor with ankylosing spondylitis.

This clonotype was recorded at least ten times. This chain joins TRBV11-2 and TRBJ2-7; 9 nucleotides agree with TRBD2. V lost 5 bases, J lost 3 bases, and 11 bases stayed unmatched. Germline CDR1 reads SGHAT; CDR2 reads FQNNGV. This CDR3 region has 16 residues. CDR3 DNA: TGTGCCAGCAGCCTAGTGCTAGCGGGATCAGTCTACGAGCAGTACTTC. Its translation: CASSLVLAGSVYEQYF. Drawing the rest from reference TRBV11-2 and TRBJ2-7, the complete variable domain is EAGVAQSPRYKIIEKRQSVAFWCNPISGHATLYWYQQILGQGPKLLIQFQNNGVVDDSQLPKDRFSAERLKGVDSTLKIQPAKLEDSAVYLCASSLVLAGSVYEQYFGPGTRLTVT.

This clonotype was recorded a few times. V and J are TRBV1 and TRBJ1-1; the table calls TRBD1, which could not be checked here. TRBV1 has pseudogene status. The CDR3 totals 17 residues. CDR3 in amino acids: CTSSQGTDRTMNTEAFF. The CDR3 DNA is TGCACCAGCAGCCAAGGTACGGACAGAACCATGAACACTGAAGCTTTCTTT.

This clonotype appeared a few times. The chain links TRBV18 to TRBJ2-1; 7 bases align to TRBD2. The CDR3 has 15 residues. Germline V gene data show CDR1 as KGHSH and CDR2 as LQKENI. J gave up 9 bases and V 5 bases, and 13 bases lay outside the gene matches. CDR3 bases: TGTGCCAGCTCAGGTTACTGGCGGGAGAGCGGTGAGCAGTTCTTC. Its translation is CASSGYWRESGEQFF.

This clonotype was picked up a small number of times. The CDR3, as DNA: TGTGCCAGCGGTGATCTAGCGGTCTCCTACGAGCAGTACTTC. It codes for CASGDLAVSYEQYF. The chain links TRBV7-9 to TRBJ2-7, with 7 nucleotides matching TRBD2. The length of the CDR3 is 14 residues. V was pared by 8 bases and J by 0 bases, with 7 bases of the junction left unmatched. The germline V gene encodes CDR1 SEHNR and CDR2 FQNEAQ (reference sequence).

This clonotype was counted ten times or more. The rearrangement links TRBV12-3 or TRBV12-4 to TRBJ1-5, with 7 bases lining up with TRBD1. The CDR3 totals 14 residues. V shed 4 bases and J 3 bases; nucleotides not matched to a gene: 3. The CDR3 here is CASSSGQSNQPQHF. The CDR3 DNA follows: TGTGCCAGCAGTTCGGGACAGTCCAATCAGCCCCAGCATTTT.

The chain links TRBV12-3 or TRBV12-4 to TRBJ2-1, with 13 bases that match TRBD2. V trimming: 7 bases; J trimming: 8 bases; junction bases outside the gene matches: 14. The CDR3 has 17 residues. CDR3 sequence reads: CASTPLGLAGEHYEQFF. CDR3 DNA sequence: TGTGCCAGCACCCCTCTCGGACTAGCGGGAGAACATTATGAGCAGTTCTTC.

The chain carries TRBV6-1 and TRBJ1-2; a possible D gene is TRBD1 (5 bases). This CDR3 has 13 amino acids. Germline CDR1 reads MNHNS; CDR2 reads SASEGT. Trimming removed 0 bases from V and 5 bases from J, with 7 bases in between. As DNA, the CDR3 is TGTGCCAGCAGTGAAGCGGGGCAGTATGGCTACACCTTC. It translates to CASSEAGQYGYTF.

This clonotype has just a few counts. The genes are TRBV30 and TRBJ2-7; D is perhaps TRBD1 or TRBD2 (6 bases each). The CDR3 extends over 15 amino acids. V gave up 6 bases and J gave up 2 bases, with 20 bases separating them. Looked up from germline, CDR1 is GTSNPN and CDR2 is SVGIG (reference sequence). For the CDR3, the DNA is TGTGCCTGCCTTCGCCGACGGGGGCGTCCCTACGAGCAGTACTTC. Protein sequence: CACLRRRGRPYEQYF.

This clonotype was counted many times. V gene TRBV12-3 or TRBV12-4 combines with J gene TRBJ2-2; D uncertain. Between the trimmed V and J ends, which lost 2 bases and 9 bases, there was a span of 7 bases. The CDR3 spans 12 residues. The CDR3 nucleotides are TGTGCCAGCAGTTTACCCCCCCGGGAGCTGTTTTTT. Translation gives CASSLPPRELFF.

The genes are TRBV27 and TRBJ2-7; D gene uncertain. The germline V and J ends were trimmed by 5 bases and 4 bases, with 12 bases remaining between them. Germline V CDR1 and CDR2: MNHEY, SMNVEV (reference sequence). The CDR3 extends over 13 amino acids. In nucleotides, the CDR3 is TGTGCCAGCAGTCCGCTCGCGAGTTACGAGCAGTACTTC. Translation gives CASSPLASYEQYF.

V is TRBV6-2 or TRBV6-3 and J is TRBJ2-5, with 16 nucleotides matching TRBD2. The length of the CDR3 is 16 residues. CDR1 and CDR2 (germline): MNHEY, SVGEGT. Germline trimming cut 10 bases from V and 4 bases from J; bases unmatched to any gene: 9. DNA for the CDR3: TGTGCCATCGGGACTAGCGGGAGGGCTTTTCGAGAGACCCAGTACTTC. Its protein is CAIGTSGRAFRETQYF.

In this sample, this clonotype turned up a few times. The chain links TRBV3-1 to TRBJ2-7; the match to TRBD2 covers 7 bases. The CDR3 covers 15 residues. CDR1 is LGHDT, CDR2 YNNKEL, per germline (reference sequence). V shed 0 bases and J 3 bases; nucleotides not matched to a gene: 5. CDR3 bases: TGTGCCAGCAGCCAAGATTGGGGGAGGGGCTACGAGCAGTACTTC. Encoded protein: CASSQDWGRGYEQYF.

This clonotype was recorded at least ten times. The V and J genes are TRBV20-1 and TRBJ2-3; 10 bases line up with TRBD2. The CDR3 covers 16 residues. Germline V lookup: CDR1 DFQATT, CDR2 SNEGSKA (reference sequence). With V trimmed by 5 bases and J by 4 bases, 12 bases remained unmatched. CDR3 amino acids: CSADPALAGEPDTQYF. DNA for the CDR3: TGCAGTGCTGACCCCGCTCTAGCGGGAGAACCAGATACGCAGTATTTT.

Note on this clonotype: This could be a read error, since a much larger clone is one nucleotide away. The CDR3 carries no conserved terminal phenylalanine or tryptophan, so it likely arises from a read error. The chain is built from TRBV28 and TRBJ2-7; tentatively, D is TRBD1 (6 bases). CDR3 length: 13 residues. Germline CDR1 reads MDHEN; CDR2 reads SYDVKM. The V gene lost 6 bases and the J gene lost 7 bases, with 16 bases spanning the gap. The CDR3 nucleotides are TGTGCCAGCAGGATCCAGGGGTTTGGGGAGCAGTACTAC. Amino acid sequence: CASRIQGFGEQYY.

This clonotype was counted ten times or more. V is TRBV7-2 and J is TRBJ2-3, with a weak D call TRBD1 (5 bases). The CDR3 has 15 residues. V shed 5 bases and J shed 5 bases, with 17 bases lying between them. The germline CDR1 and CDR2 sequences are SGHTA and FQGNSA. CDR3 sequence (DNA): TGTGCCAGCAGCCATGGGGCAGGGTCCGGAGATACGCAGTATTTT. This codes for CASSHGAGSGDTQYF. Drawing the rest from reference TRBV7-2 and TRBJ2-3, the complete variable domain is GAGVSQSPSNKVTEKGKDVELRCDPISGHTALYWYRQSLGQGLEFLIYFQGNSAPDKSGLPSDRFSAERTGGSVSTLTIQRTQQEDSAVYLCASSHGAGSGDTQYFGPGTRLTVL.

This clonotype was counted between two and nine times. The genes are TRBV20-1 and TRBJ2-1; 9 bases map to TRBD2. The CDR3 covers 17 residues. Unmatched junction bases numbered 7, after V lost 0 bases and J lost 1 base. Germline loops: CDR1 DFQATT, CDR2 SNEGSKA (reference sequence). CDR3 amino acids: CSARDPVAGASYNEQFF. For the CDR3, the DNA is TGCAGTGCTAGAGACCCCGTAGCGGGAGCATCCTACAATGAGCAGTTCTTC.

The CDR3 sequence: CASSYRPEGRETQYF. CDR3 bases: TGTGCCAGCAGTTACCGGCCAGAAGGGAGGGAGACCCAGTACTTC. This chain connects TRBV6-5 to TRBJ2-5; possible D gene TRBD2, 6 bases. V gave up 2 bases and J gave up 5 bases, with 15 bases separating them. Germline CDR1 reads MNHEY; CDR2 reads SVGAGI. This CDR3 spans 15 amino acids.

DNA of the CDR3: TGCAGCGCCCTCGGGGGGCAGGGTCAGCCCCAGCATTTT. This translates into CSALGGQGQPQHF. The genes are TRBV29-1 and TRBJ1-5; D may be TRBD1 (6 bases). The ends were cut back, 7 bases at V and 6 bases at J, with 16 bases in the middle. Germline V gene data show CDR1 as SQVTM and CDR2 as ANQGSEA. The CDR3 sequence is 13 residues long.

Many counts were recorded for this clonotype. The V call is TRBV4-1, the J call TRBJ2-5; the D call may be TRBD1 or TRBD2 (6 bases each). The CDR3 totals 14 residues. Trimming left V 0 bases short and J 5 bases short, with 10 bases between. From germline, CDR1 is MGHRA and CDR2 YSYEKL. CDR3 in DNA: TGCGCCAGCAGCCAAGATCAGGGGAGGGAGACCCAGTACTTC. Encoded protein: CASSQDQGRETQYF.

This clonotype was picked up one time. This chain links TRBV29-1 with TRBJ2-2; a weak D match, TRBD1 (5 bases). V shed 6 bases and J shed 2 bases, with 22 bases lying between them. The germline CDR1 and CDR2 sequences are SQVTM and ANQGSEA. The CDR3 is 17 residues long. The CDR3: CSVGYGKKGVNTGELFF. In DNA, the CDR3 is TGCAGCGTGGGATACGGAAAGAAAGGGGTTAACACCGGGGAGCTGTTTTTT.

This clonotype was seen ten or more times. The V call is TRBV6-5, the J call TRBJ2-1, with D possibly matching TRBD2 (5 bases). The germline V gene encodes CDR1 MNHEY and CDR2 SVGAGI. This CDR3 contains 17 residues. V was pared by 0 bases and J by 10 bases, with 22 bases between. The CDR3 DNA reads TGTGCCAGCAGTTACTCGAATATTGGGCCGTTTAGCGTCGAGCAGTTCTTC. Amino acid sequence: CASSYSNIGPFSVEQFF.

This clonotype was counted many times. CDR3 protein: CASSQDDRRARVNEQFF. The CDR3 DNA is TGCGCCAGCAGCCAAGATGACCGGAGGGCCCGAGTTAATGAGCAGTTCTTC. This rearrangement joins TRBV4-1 to TRBJ2-1; D perhaps matches TRBD2 (6 bases). CDR3 length: 17 amino acids. Trimming took off 0 bases at V and 7 bases at J, with 19 bases between the two ends. CDR1 and CDR2 (germline): MGHRA, YSYEKL.

This clonotype was seen repeatedly, ten times or more. V usage is TRBV7-3 and J usage is TRBJ1-1; 8 bases fit TRBD1. The CDR3 covers 13 residues. The V gene end was trimmed by 3 bases and the J gene end by 5 bases; junction bases not matched to a gene: 2. Germline V gene lookup returns CDR1 SGHTA and CDR2 FQGTGA. The CDR3 reads CASSFDRGTEAFF. Here the CDR3 DNA reads TGTGCCAGCAGCTTTGACAGGGGAACTGAAGCTTTCTTT.

The chain couples TRBV7-9 to TRBJ1-1; TRBD1 matches 10 bases. V lost 5 bases and J lost 3; bases outside the gene matches: 6. Germline loops: CDR1 SEHNR, CDR2 FQNEAQ (reference sequence). The CDR3 totals 15 residues. The CDR3 region has the DNA TGTGCCAGCAGCGCCCGGACAGGGGGGGACACTGAAGCTTTCTTT. Protein product: CASSARTGGDTEAFF.

The CDR3 sequence is CATQDRVQGNTEAFF. CDR3 bases: TGTGCCACCCAGGACAGGGTGCAGGGGAACACTGAAGCTTTCTTT. The J gene is TRBJ1-1, the V gene TRBV12-3 or TRBV12-4, with 8 bases fitting TRBD1. V shed 10 bases, J shed 1 base, and the junction held 11 bases outside the gene matches. The CDR3 consists of 15 residues.

The chain joins TRBV14 to TRBJ1-3; D remains ambiguous. The CDR3 contains 14 residues. Trimming removed 4 bases at V and 4 bases at J, with 11 bases between. The germline V gene encodes CDR1 SGHDN and CDR2 FVKESK. The CDR3: CASSRTYSGNTIYF. Here the CDR3 DNA reads TGTGCCAGCAGCCGGACCTACTCCGGAAACACCATATATTTT.

This chain joins TRBV28 and TRBJ2-5; D tentatively fits TRBD1 or TRBD2 (5 bases each). Trimming shortened V by 8 bases and J by 4 bases, and 23 bases separated the two germline ends. The CDR3 is 16 residues long. Germline V gene sequence: CDR1 MDHEN, CDR2 SYDVKM. This CDR3 is CASRTLKGSSLETQYF. The CDR3 bases are TGTGCCAGCCGGACTCTAAAGGGGAGTTCCTTAGAGACCCAGTACTTC.

The chain couples TRBV2 to TRBJ2-7; 7 positions match TRBD2. The CDR3 has 17 residues. V was clipped by 5 bases and J by 2 bases; unmatched bases: 15. Germline assignment: CDR1 SNHLY and CDR2 FYNNEI. The CDR3 here is CASSFPSRETSTYEQYF. CDR3 coding DNA: TGTGCCAGCAGTTTTCCTTCGCGGGAGACCAGTACCTACGAGCAGTACTTC.

This clonotype was detected only a few times. V is TRBV28 and J is TRBJ2-1, with TRBD2 identical over 8 bases. After removal of 3 bases from V and 5 bases from J, the junction contained 9 bases not matched to a gene. This CDR3 is built from 16 residues. CDR1 is MDHEN, CDR2 SYDVKM, per germline. The CDR3 nucleotides read TGTGCCAGCAGTTTTCACAGCGGGAGTTTTAACAATGAGCAGTTCTTC. Translated: CASSFHSGSFNNEQFF. The full variable domain, in which reference TRBV28 and TRBJ2-1 provide the parts outside the CDR3, is DVKVTQSSRYLVKRTGEKVFLECVQDMDHENMFWYRQDPGLGLRLIYFSYDVKMKEKGDIPEGYSVSREKKERFSLILESASTNQTSMYLCASSFHSGSFNNEQFFGPGTRLTVL.